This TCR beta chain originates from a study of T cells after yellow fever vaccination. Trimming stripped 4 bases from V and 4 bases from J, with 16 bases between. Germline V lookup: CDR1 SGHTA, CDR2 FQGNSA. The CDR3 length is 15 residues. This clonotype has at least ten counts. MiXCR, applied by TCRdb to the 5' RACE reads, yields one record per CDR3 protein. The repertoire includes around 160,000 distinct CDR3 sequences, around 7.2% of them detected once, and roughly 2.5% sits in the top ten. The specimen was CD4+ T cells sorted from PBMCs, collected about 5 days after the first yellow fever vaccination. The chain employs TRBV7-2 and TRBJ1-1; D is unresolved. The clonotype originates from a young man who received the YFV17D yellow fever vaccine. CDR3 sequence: CASSSDWEGTTEAFF. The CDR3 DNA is TGTGCCAGCAGCTCGGATTGGGAGGGTACCACTGAAGCTTTCTTT.